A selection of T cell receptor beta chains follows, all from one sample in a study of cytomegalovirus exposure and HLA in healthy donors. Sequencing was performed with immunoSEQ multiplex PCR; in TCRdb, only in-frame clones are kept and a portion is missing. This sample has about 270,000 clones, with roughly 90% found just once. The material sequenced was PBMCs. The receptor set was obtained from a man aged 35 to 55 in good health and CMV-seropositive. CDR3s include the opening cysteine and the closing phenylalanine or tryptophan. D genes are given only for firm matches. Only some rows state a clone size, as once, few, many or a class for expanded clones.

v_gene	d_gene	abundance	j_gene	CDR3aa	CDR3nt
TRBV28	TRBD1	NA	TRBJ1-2	CASSSGQGKVWGYTF	TGTGCCAGCAGCTCGGGACAGGGAAAAGTTTGGGGCTACACCTTC
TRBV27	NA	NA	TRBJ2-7	CASSHRGQASWEQYF	TGTGCCAGCTCCCACCGCGGGCAGGCGAGCTGGGAGCAGTACTTC
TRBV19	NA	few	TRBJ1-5	CASSIAAQPQHF	TGTGCCAGTAGTATTGCGGCGCAGCCCCAGCATTTT
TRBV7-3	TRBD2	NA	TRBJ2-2	CASSLNSLAGESAGELFF	TGTGCCAGCAGCTTAAATTCACTAGCGGGAGAGTCCGCCGGGGAGCTGTTTTTT
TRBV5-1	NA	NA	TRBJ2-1	CASRERAYNEQFF	TGCGCCAGCAGGGAGCGGGCCTACAATGAGCAGTTCTTC
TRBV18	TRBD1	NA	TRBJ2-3	CASSWDRGTTDTQYF	TGTGCCAGCTCGTGGGACAGGGGGACCACAGATACGCAGTATTTT
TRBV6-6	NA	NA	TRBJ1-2	CASSRDRNNYGYTF	TGTGCCAGCAGCCGTGACAGGAATAACTATGGCTACACCTTC
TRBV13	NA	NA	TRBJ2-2	CASSLSLDANTGELFF	TGTGCCAGCAGCTTAAGTCTAGACGCGAACACCGGGGAGCTGTTTTTT
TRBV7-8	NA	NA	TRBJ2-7	CASSPRDTAYEQYF	TGTGCCAGCAGCCCCCGGGACACAGCCTACGAGCAGTACTTC
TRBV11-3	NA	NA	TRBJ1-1	CASSLGTGEAFF	TGTGCCAGCAGCTTAGGAACGGGTGAAGCTTTCTTT
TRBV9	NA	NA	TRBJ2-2	CASSATTNTGELFF	TGTGCCAGCAGCGCCACTACCAACACCGGGGAGCTGTTTTTT
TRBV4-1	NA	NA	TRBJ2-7	CASSQVPGPTYEQYF	TGCGCCAGCAGCCAAGTACCAGGCCCCACCTACGAGCAGTACTTC
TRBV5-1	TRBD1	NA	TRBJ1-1	CASSLEDRDRSTEAFF	TGCGCCAGCAGCTTAGAGGACAGGGATCGTAGCACTGAAGCTTTCTTT
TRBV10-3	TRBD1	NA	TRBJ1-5	CAIRKGQEENQPQHF	TGTGCCATCCGGAAGGGACAGGAAGAAAATCAGCCCCAGCATTTT
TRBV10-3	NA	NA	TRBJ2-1	CAISKNNEQFF	TGTGCCATCAGCAAAAACAATGAGCAGTTCTTC
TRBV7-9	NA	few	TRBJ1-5	CASSPGSGNQPQHF	TGTGCCAGCAGCCCTGGGAGCGGGAATCAGCCCCAGCATTTT
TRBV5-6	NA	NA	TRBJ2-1	CASSAGQVSYNEQFF	TGTGCCAGCAGCGCTGGCCAGGTATCCTACAATGAGCAGTTCTTC
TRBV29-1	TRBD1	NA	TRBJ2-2	CSTGQGTGELFF	TGCAGCACGGGACAGGGGACCGGGGAGCTGTTTTTT
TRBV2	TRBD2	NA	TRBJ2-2	CASSEVGLAGGTGELFF	TGTGCCAGCAGTGAAGTAGGACTAGCGGGAGGGACCGGGGAGCTGTTTTTT
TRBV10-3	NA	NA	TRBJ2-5	CAIRGGAGDETQYF	TGTGCCATCAGGGGGGGGGCGGGAGATGAGACCCAGTACTTC
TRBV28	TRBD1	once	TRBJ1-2	CASHSGTGIYGYTF	TGTGCCAGCCATTCCGGGACAGGCATCTATGGCTACACCTTC
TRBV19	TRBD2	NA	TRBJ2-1	CASRLLAGSYNEQFF	TGTGCCAGTAGACTACTAGCGGGCTCCTACAATGAGCAGTTCTTC
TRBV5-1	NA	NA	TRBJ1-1	CASSLDTMNTEAFF	TGCGCCAGCAGCTTGGACACTATGAACACTGAAGCTTTCTTT